A selection of T cell receptor beta chains follows, all from one sample in a study of blood T cells in healthy people across ages. In TCRdb, the 5' RACE reads were re-called with MiXCR into one record per CDR3 protein. The sample includes 600,000 or so distinct CDR3 sequences, around a fifth of them seen just once. The sequencing sample was made of blood. These receptors were collected from a man aged 70 or older in good health. CDR3s include the opening cysteine and the closing phenylalanine or tryptophan. D genes are given only for firm matches. Clone size, where shown, is once, few, many, or a class for clones that have expanded.

j_call d_call clone_size v_call cdr3_nt cdr3_aa
TRBJ2-5 TRBD2 many TRBV7-9 TGTGCCAGCAGCAGGACTAGCGGCCAAGAGACCCAGTACTTC CASSRTSGQETQYF
TRBJ2-1 NA NA TRBV18 TGTGCCAGCTCATTCCTGTCGGGAAGTGGGTACAATGAGCAGTTCTTC CASSFLSGSGYNEQFF
TRBJ1-4 TRBD1 NA TRBV12-3/TRBV12-4 TGTGCCAGCAGTGCCTGGGACAGACCCAATGAAAAACTGTTTTTT CASSAWDRPNEKLFF
TRBJ2-6 NA NA TRBV12-3/TRBV12-4 TGTGCCAGCAGGTCAGGGTCGGGGGCCAACGTCCTGACTTTC CASRSGSGANVLTF
TRBJ2-4 TRBD2 few TRBV7-9 TGTGCCAGCAGCTCAACCTCTAGCGGGGACAAAAACATTCAGTACTTC CASSSTSSGDKNIQYF
TRBJ2-5 NA NA TRBV20-1 TGCAGTGCTCAGAAAACTACACAAGAGACCCAGTACTTC CSAQKTTQETQYF
TRBJ2-5 NA NA TRBV7-6 TGTGCCAGCAGGCAGACTATAGAGGTTCGGCAGACCCAGTACTTC CASRQTIEVRQTQYF
TRBJ2-1 NA few TRBV6-4 TGTGCCAGCAGTGACTCGGGGCATGAGCAGTTCTTC CASSDSGHEQFF
TRBJ2-3 NA NA TRBV9 TGTGCCAGCAGCGTAGGCAGCGGGTTTGGAACAGATACGCAGTATTTT CASSVGSGFGTDTQYF
TRBJ1-1 NA NA TRBV25-1 TGTGCCAGCAGTCCTGGGCAGGCCACTGAAGCTTTCTTT CASSPGQATEAFF
TRBJ2-7 TRBD2 NA TRBV9 TGTGCCACCAGCGTACTAGCGGGAGCCTACGAGCAGTACTTC CATSVLAGAYEQYF
TRBJ2-5 TRBD2 NA TRBV20-1 TGCAGTGCTAGATTAGCGGGAGCCGGCGAGACCCAGTACTTC CSARLAGAGETQYF
TRBJ2-5 NA NA TRBV10-3 TGTGCCATCGGGGGGCGTCAAGGGGAGACCCAGTACTTC CAIGGRQGETQYF
TRBJ2-3 NA few TRBV6-1 TGTGCCAGCAGTGCCCGACTCGCAGATACGCAGTATTTT CASSARLADTQYF
TRBJ2-1 NA NA TRBV10-1 TGCGCCAACAGTGAGTTAGACCCCTACAATGAGCAGTTCTTC CANSELDPYNEQFF